This TCR beta chain was sequenced during a study of graft-versus-host responses after intestinal transplantation. Study summary: Transplants were multivisceral, liver-intestinal, or isolated intestinal. Anti-thymocyte globulin induction, then tacrolimus and steroids for about 3 years, went to all recipients.

Measured with immunoSEQ multiplex PCR; TCRdb has only the in-frame clones, and not every one. Of approximately 97,000 clones in the sample, 91% were seen once. Whole-study findings and limits: In recipient marrow, GvH clones were found, and some appeared first in ileum or blood. Allografts of one patient group, those with graft-donor T cell macrochimerism, had high graft-versus-host to host-versus-graft clonal ratios.

This CDR3 has 15 residues. Unmatched junction bases numbered 9, after V lost 7 bases and J lost 5 bases. The germline CDR1 and CDR2 sequences are SGHTA and FQGNSA. Remarks on this clone: Antigen specificity is unknown.

The receptor's source is a human donor who was the organ donor for an intestinal transplant. The sample consisted of unstimulated CD4+ T cells sorted from spleen or lymph node cells, taken before transplant. J is TRBJ2-1 and V is TRBV7-2; 9 positions match TRBD1. The CDR3 loop reads CASTLEGQGNNEQFF. CDR3 in DNA: TGTGCCAGCACCCTTGAGGGACAGGGTAACAATGAGCAGTTCTTC.